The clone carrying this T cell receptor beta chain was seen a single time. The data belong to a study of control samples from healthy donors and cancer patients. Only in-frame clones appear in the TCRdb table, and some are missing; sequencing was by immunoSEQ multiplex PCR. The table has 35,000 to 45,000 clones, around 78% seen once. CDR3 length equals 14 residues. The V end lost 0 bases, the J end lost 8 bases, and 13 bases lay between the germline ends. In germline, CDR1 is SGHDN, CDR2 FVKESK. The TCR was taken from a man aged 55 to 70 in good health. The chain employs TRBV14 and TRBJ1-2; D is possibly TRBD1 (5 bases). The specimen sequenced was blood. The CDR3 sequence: CASSQDPGGQGYTF. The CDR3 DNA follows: TGTGCCAGCAGCCAAGACCCCGGTGGACAAGGCTACACCTTC.